The entry that follows covers one T cell receptor (beta chain) sequence. What it binds is unknown. Repertoires were generated with immunoSEQ multiplex PCR, while TCRdb's copy carries only in-frame clones and drops some. The table shows 60,000 to 75,000 clones, with roughly four fifths occurring only once. This sample was included in a study of T cell responses to AZD1222 COVID-19 vaccine. Overall study findings and caveats: Rises in breadth and depth of Spike-specific TCRs came after two AZD1222 doses. Nearly half of spike-specific TCRs reportedly target variant regions that are unmutated in the B.1.351 and B.1.1.7 variants. No repertoire was sampled before or during the peak T cell response, only after it. In a largely white British group with more females than males, clonal diversity was possibly underestimated.

This CDR3 contains 13 residues. Per the germline V gene, CDR1 is GTSNPN and CDR2 is SVGIG (reference sequence). The J segment lost 2 bases and the V segment lost 8 bases, leaving 5 bases of the junction unmatched. The input for sequencing was peripheral blood, taken 28 days after the second AZD1222 dose. The chain has TRBV30 and TRBJ2-2; TRBD1 matches at 7 bases. The sequence was collected from an adult who received the AZD1222 COVID-19 vaccine. CDR3 loop: CAEGQFNTGELFF. The CDR3 coding sequence is TGTGCCGAGGGACAGTTTAACACCGGGGAGCTGTTTTTT. The full variable domain, its missing parts supplied by reference TRBV30 and TRBJ2-2, is SQTIHQWPATLVQPVGSPLSLECTVEGTSNPNLYWYRQAAGRGLQLLFYSVGIGQISSEVPQNLSASRPQDRQFILSSKKLLLSDSGFYLCAEGQFNTGELFFGEGSRLTVL.